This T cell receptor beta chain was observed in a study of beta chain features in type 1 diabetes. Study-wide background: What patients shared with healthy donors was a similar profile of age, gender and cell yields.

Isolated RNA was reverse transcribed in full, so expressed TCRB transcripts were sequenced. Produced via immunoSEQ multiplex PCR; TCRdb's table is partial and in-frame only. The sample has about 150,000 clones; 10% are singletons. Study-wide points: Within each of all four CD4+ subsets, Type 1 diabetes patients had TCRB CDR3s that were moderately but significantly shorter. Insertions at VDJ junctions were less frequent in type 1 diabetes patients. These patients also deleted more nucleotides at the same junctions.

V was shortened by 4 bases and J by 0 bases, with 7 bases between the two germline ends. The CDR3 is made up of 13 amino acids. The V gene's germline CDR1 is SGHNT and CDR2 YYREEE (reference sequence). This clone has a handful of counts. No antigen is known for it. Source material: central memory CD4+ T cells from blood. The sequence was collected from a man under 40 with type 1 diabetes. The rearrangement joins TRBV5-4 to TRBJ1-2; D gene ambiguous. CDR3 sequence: CASSATANYGYTF. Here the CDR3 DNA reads TGTGCCAGCAGCGCAACAGCTAACTATGGCTACACCTTC.